This T cell receptor beta chain is drawn from a study of PD-1 blockade in classical Hodgkin lymphoma. Study results and limitations: Newly diagnosed patients were reported to exhibit reduced baseline TCR diversity relative to healthy donors.

To note about this clone: The antigen remains undetermined.

TCRdb keeps only in-frame clones here, not all; method: immunoSEQ multiplex PCR. The table lists over 9,000 clones, 70% to 90% of them singletons. CDR1 is MDHEN, CDR2 SYDVKM, per germline. V was cut by 6 bases and J by 5 bases, with 13 bases left in between. The CDR3 has 13 amino acids. Time point described: cycle 4 day 1 (C4D1), after less than seven weeks of nivolumab. Brentuximab vedotin exposure varied, and every patient relapsed after autologous stem cell transplantation. PBMCs were thawed, and CD8+ T cells were then isolated from them by magnetic negative selection. The TCR originated in a human donor with classical Hodgkin lymphoma. The donor label of this sample is uncertain. Sequenced material: CD8+ T cells from blood, taken before the fourth cycle of nivolumab. The rearrangement uses TRBV28 and TRBJ1-2, with D tentatively TRBD1 (5 bases). CDR3 sequence reads: CASSPGGGYGYTF. CDR3 nucleotides: TGTGCCAGCAGCCCCGGGGGTGGATATGGCTACACCTTC.